The present T cell receptor (beta chain) was sequenced within a study of T cell responses to AZD1222 COVID-19 vaccine. Some clones are missing from TCRdb's copy, which holds only in-frame ones; the method was immunoSEQ multiplex PCR. This table has approximately 120,000 clones, 90% appearing once. The sample holds a few counts of this clone. Its antigen is not identified. Findings of the study overall: Nearly half of the spike-specific TCRs reportedly recognize variant regions that carry no mutations. Increases in Spike-specific TCR breadth and depth were seen after two AZD1222 doses. Spike-wide coverage was observed for vaccine-associated CD4 TCRs, with dominant responses at 160-218 and 743-854. Females outnumbered males among donors, who were mostly white British; clonal diversity was possibly underestimated.

CDR1 is SGHTS and CDR2 is YDEGEE in the germline V gene. This CDR3 spans 16 amino acids. Deletions cut 4 bases from V and 0 bases from J, with 14 bases between. The V call is TRBV5-8, the J call TRBJ1-5; D gene ambiguous. The specimen comprised peripheral blood, sampled on day 0 of MenACWY control vaccination. This TCR came from an adult in good health. CDR3 residues: CASSHMDFFSNQPQHF. CDR3 DNA: TGTGCCAGCAGCCATATGGACTTCTTTAGCAATCAGCCCCAGCATTTT.